This section outlines one T cell receptor beta chain sequence together with its context. Its target is unknown. V gave up 1 base and J gave up 2 bases, with 2 bases separating them. Germline V gene lookup returns CDR1 KGHSH and CDR2 LQKENI. The CDR3 runs to 12 residues. Data came from immunoSEQ multiplex PCR; TCRdb stores just in-frame clones and leaves some out. This sample has about 120,000 clones, with approximately 86% found just once. These data are taken from a study of T cell responses to AZD1222 COVID-19 vaccine. Study-level information: Combined were second doses at about 4 or about 12 weeks. Overall study findings and caveats: Rises in breadth and depth of Spike-specific TCRs came after two AZD1222 doses. Females made up more of the donors, who were largely white British, and clonal diversity may have come out too low.

V gene TRBV18 combines with J gene TRBJ1-1; D not resolved. The TCR originated in an adult in good health. The starting material was peripheral blood, obtained on day 0 of AZD1222 vaccination. The CDR3 DNA is TGTGCCAGCTCACCACAAAACACTGAAGCTTTCTTT. This gives the protein CASSPQNTEAFF.